Below are 26 T cell receptor beta chains sequenced from a single sample in a study of PD-1 blockade in classical Hodgkin lymphoma. Measured with immunoSEQ multiplex PCR; TCRdb has only the in-frame clones, and not every one. The data show approximately 84,000 clones, roughly 90% seen once. In every patient, relapse followed autologous stem cell transplantation, while exposure to brentuximab vedotin differed. This specimen consisted of peripheral blood mononuclear cells (PBMCs), obtained at baseline. The receptors stem from a human donor with classical Hodgkin lymphoma.

The rearrangement uses TRBV2 and TRBJ1-2; 8 bases line up with TRBD1. V shed 7 bases and J 1 base; nucleotides not matched to a gene: 8. The CDR3 is made up of 15 amino acids. Per germline, CDR1 SNHLY and CDR2 FYNNEI. This CDR3 reads CASTRTGKDNYGYTF. The CDR3 bases are TGTGCCAGCACCCGGACAGGGAAGGATAACTATGGCTACACCTTC.

This clone was detected once. J is TRBJ2-1 and V is TRBV6-6, with 7 bases matching TRBD1. The CDR3 contains 15 residues. Germline V lookup: CDR1 MNHNY, CDR2 SVGAGI (reference sequence). The ends lost 5 bases at V and 3 bases at J; junction bases unmatched: 7. The DNA of the CDR3 is TGTGCCAGCAGTCCATCCGGGACAGTCTACAATGAGCAGTTCTTC. Protein sequence: CASSPSGTVYNEQFF.

CDR3 nucleotides: TGTGCCAGCAGTTCCGGACAGAACTATGGCTACACCTTC. Protein sequence: CASSSGQNYGYTF. The chain has TRBV6-5 and TRBJ1-2; D may be TRBD1 (6 bases). Germline V gene data show CDR1 as MNHEY and CDR2 as SVGAGI. Trimming took 4 bases from V and 2 from J, leaving 8 bases between them. There are 13 residues in the CDR3.

The rearrangement uses TRBV9 and TRBJ2-1, with D uncertain. The V end lost 3 bases, the J end lost 8 bases, and 6 bases lay between the germline ends. This CDR3 comprises 11 residues. CDR1 is SGDLS and CDR2 is YYNGEE in the germline V gene. The CDR3 reads CASSAQHEQFF. DNA for the CDR3: TGTGCCAGCAGCGCACAACATGAGCAGTTCTTC.

The V call is TRBV5-8, the J call TRBJ1-2; D uncertain. Germline V gene data show CDR1 as SGHTS and CDR2 as YDEGEE. The CDR3 loop spans 14 amino acids. Between the trimmed V and J ends, which lost 4 bases and 4 bases, there was a span of 14 bases. This chain's CDR3 is CASSRTSPRYGYTF. CDR3 in DNA: TGTGCCAGCAGCCGCACGTCTCCCCGCTATGGCTACACCTTC.

CDR3 region: CASSTGTSGYTDTQYF. The CDR3 region has the DNA TGTGCCAGCAGCACGGGGACTAGCGGATACACAGATACGCAGTATTTT. V gene TRBV7-2 combines with J gene TRBJ2-3, with 11 nucleotides matching TRBD2. The CDR3 is 16 residues long. J was trimmed by 2 bases and V by 5 bases; bases with no gene match: 6. The germline V gene encodes CDR1 SGHTA and CDR2 FQGNSA.

The gene calls are TRBV28 and TRBJ2-1; D might be TRBD1 (6 bases). Germline assignment: CDR1 MDHEN and CDR2 SYDVKM. The CDR3 is made up of 12 amino acids. V shed 3 bases and J shed 10 bases, with 10 bases lying between them. The CDR3 DNA follows: TGTGCCAGCAGTTTGATAAGGGGGGAGCAGTTCTTC. Its protein is CASSLIRGEQFF. Full variable domain (remainder filled in from reference TRBV28 and TRBJ2-1): DVKVTQSSRYLVKRTGEKVFLECVQDMDHENMFWYRQDPGLGLRLIYFSYDVKMKEKGDIPEGYSVSREKKERFSLILESASTNQTSMYLCASSLIRGEQFFGPGTRLTVL.

The V call is TRBV4-2, the J call TRBJ1-4, with D possibly being TRBD1 (5 bases). Between the trimmed V and J ends, which lost 4 bases and 2 bases, there was a span of 17 bases. Germline V gene data show CDR1 as LGHNA and CDR2 as YNFKEQ. The CDR3 is 17 residues long. The CDR3 sequence is CASSPPRTGTTNEKLFF. The CDR3 DNA is TGTGCCAGCAGCCCCCCGAGGACCGGGACTACTAATGAAAAACTGTTTTTT.

This clone was detected only once. The V call is TRBV20-1, the J call TRBJ2-7; maybe TRBD1 (5 bases). V was trimmed by 6 bases and J by 12 bases, leaving 18 bases between them. This CDR3 comprises 11 residues. Germline V gene data show CDR1 as DFQATT and CDR2 as SNEGSKA (reference sequence). This CDR3 reads CSASPGIRGYF. CDR3 DNA sequence: TGCAGTGCCAGCCCAGGGATAAGGGGGTACTTC.

This clone was seen just once. V gene TRBV11-2 combines with J gene TRBJ2-7, with a possible D match to TRBD1 (6 bases). Trimming stripped 5 bases from V and 4 bases from J, with 12 bases between. Germline assignment: CDR1 SGHAT and CDR2 FQNNGV. This CDR3 has 13 amino acids. The CDR3 nucleotides read TGTGCCAGCAGCACCCGACAGGTGTACGAGCAGTACTTC. Protein sequence: CASSTRQVYEQYF. Looking up the rest from reference TRBV11-2 and TRBJ2-7 gives the full variable domain: EAGVAQSPRYKIIEKRQSVAFWCNPISGHATLYWYQQILGQGPKLLIQFQNNGVVDDSQLPKDRFSAERLKGVDSTLKIQPAKLEDSAVYLCASSTRQVYEQYFGPGTRLTVT.

J is TRBJ2-1 and V is TRBV7-2; 14 nucleotides align to TRBD2. CDR1 and CDR2 (germline): SGHTA, FQGNSA. The CDR3 sequence is 17 residues long. Trimming removed 5 bases from V and 9 bases from J; junction bases left unmatched: 12. CDR3 residues: CASSDPGLAGVLGEQFF. Here the CDR3 DNA reads TGTGCCAGCAGCGACCCGGGACTAGCGGGAGTTTTAGGTGAGCAGTTCTTC. The entire variable domain, with the rest obtained from reference TRBV7-2 and TRBJ2-1, is as follows: GAGVSQSPSNKVTEKGKDVELRCDPISGHTALYWYRQSLGQGLEFLIYFQGNSAPDKSGLPSDRFSAERTGGSVSTLTIQRTQQEDSAVYLCASSDPGLAGVLGEQFFGPGTRLTVL.

This rearrangement joins TRBV19 to TRBJ2-3; D gene uncertain. Trimming removed 4 bases at V and 2 bases at J, with 13 bases between. The CDR3 runs to 15 residues. Per the germline V gene, CDR1 is LNHDA and CDR2 is SQIVND (reference sequence). CDR3 DNA sequence: TGTGCCAGTAGTAACTACGGGTTTAACACAGATACGCAGTATTTT. This translates into CASSNYGFNTDTQYF.

The chain links TRBV19 to TRBJ2-4; 7 nucleotides align to TRBD2. Unmatched junction bases numbered 7, after V lost 7 bases and J lost 4 bases. In germline, CDR1 is LNHDA, CDR2 SQIVND (reference sequence). The CDR3 totals 14 residues. CDR3: CASIGRDSKNIQYF. CDR3 coding DNA: TGTGCCAGTATTGGGAGGGACTCTAAAAACATTCAGTACTTC.

CDR3 region: CAWSDGTGNQPQHF. In nucleotides, the CDR3 is TGTGCCTGGAGTGACGGGACAGGCAATCAGCCCCAGCATTTT. This rearrangement joins TRBV30 to TRBJ1-5, with 7 bases fitting TRBD1. The V gene's germline CDR1 is GTSNPN and CDR2 SVGIG (reference sequence). With V trimmed by 1 base and J by 2 bases, 2 bases remained unmatched. This CDR3 is built from 14 residues.

V is TRBV27 and J is TRBJ1-2; 12 nucleotides match TRBD1. This CDR3 spans 15 amino acids. With V trimmed by 5 bases and J by 4 bases, 5 bases remained unmatched. The germline V gene encodes CDR1 MNHEY and CDR2 SMNVEV (reference sequence). The CDR3 nucleotides read TGTGCCAGCAGTCCTGGGACAGGGGGCAGCTATGGCTACACCTTC. This gives the protein CASSPGTGGSYGYTF.

The V call is TRBV11-3, the J call TRBJ2-1; 7 bases fit TRBD1. CDR1 and CDR2 (germline): SGHNT, YENEEA. The CDR3 is 14 amino acids. The trim removed 5 bases at V and 3 bases at J, leaving 4 bases unmatched. The CDR3 bases are TGTGCCAGCAGCCCCCGGGACAGCTACAATGAGCAGTTCTTC. It is translated as CASSPRDSYNEQFF.

The V call is TRBV28, the J call TRBJ1-3, with no clear D. V dropped 7 bases and J dropped 5 bases, with 15 bases sitting between them. Germline CDR1 reads MDHEN; CDR2 reads SYDVKM. CDR3 length: 14 residues. CDR3 residues: CASTQVQLRNTIYF. CDR3 nucleotide sequence: TGTGCCAGCACCCAGGTACAGTTAAGAAACACCATATATTTT. Supplemented by reference TRBV28 and TRBJ1-3, the full variable domain reads DVKVTQSSRYLVKRTGEKVFLECVQDMDHENMFWYRQDPGLGLRLIYFSYDVKMKEKGDIPEGYSVSREKKERFSLILESASTNQTSMYLCASTQVQLRNTIYFGEGSWLTVV.

The chain joins TRBV7-9 to TRBJ1-1; no clear D gene. Germline-derived CDR1 and CDR2 are SEHNR and FQNEAQ (reference sequence). Between the trimmed V and J ends, which lost 5 bases and 5 bases, there was a span of 18 bases. The CDR3 is made up of 15 amino acids. CDR3 DNA: TGTGCCAGCAGCAAGAGTCGGGTGGCCGGAACTGAAGCTTTCTTT. This translates into CASSKSRVAGTEAFF.

This chain links TRBV30 with TRBJ2-7; no clear D gene. V lost 5 bases and J lost 1, with 9 bases in between. The CDR3 sequence is 12 residues long. Germline V gives CDR1 GTSNPN, CDR2 SVGIG (reference sequence). The CDR3, as DNA: TGTGCCTGGGGTACAGTTTCCTACGAGCAGTACTTC. Its protein is CAWGTVSYEQYF. Based on the CDR3 plus reference TRBV30 and TRBJ2-7, the full variable domain is SQTIHQWPATLVQPVGSPLSLECTVEGTSNPNLYWYRQAAGRGLQLLFYSVGIGQISSEVPQNLSASRPQDRQFILSSKKLLLSDSGFYLCAWGTVSYEQYFGPGTRLTVT.

The rearrangement uses TRBV4-1 and TRBJ2-7; TRBD2 matches 15 bases. Germline trimming cut 1 base from V and 2 bases from J; bases unmatched to any gene: 12. The germline CDR1 and CDR2 sequences are MGHRA and YSYEKL. CDR3 length: 20 residues. The DNA of the CDR3 is TGCGCCAGCAGCCAAGGGAGGGGGACTAGCGGGAGGCCACGGCCCTACGAGCAGTACTTC. It is translated as CASSQGRGTSGRPRPYEQYF.

The chain recombines TRBV4-1 with TRBJ2-1, with 8 bases fitting TRBD2. Germline values: CDR1 MGHRA, CDR2 YSYEKL. The trim removed 4 bases at V and 2 bases at J, leaving 13 bases unmatched. The length of the CDR3 is 18 residues. The DNA for the CDR3 is TGCGCCAGCAGCCGATCGCGGCTGGCGGGAGGAACCTACAATGAGCAGTTCTTC. Translated, it gives CASSRSRLAGGTYNEQFF.

CDR3 DNA sequence: TGTGCCAGCAGTTATGACAGGGGGCACGGAAAACTGTTTTTT. Protein: CASSYDRGHGKLFF. The chain uses TRBV27 and TRBJ1-4; 10 bases agree with TRBD1. CDR1 is MNHEY, CDR2 SMNVEV, per germline (reference sequence). The CDR3 contains 14 residues. V shed 4 bases and J 10 bases; nucleotides not matched to a gene: 6.

This chain joins TRBV2 and TRBJ2-7; no firm D call. Germline V gives CDR1 SNHLY, CDR2 FYNNEI. The V end lost 4 bases, the J end lost 4 bases, and 8 bases lay between the germline ends. The CDR3 totals 12 residues. The CDR3 bases are TGTGCCAGCAGTGGTGACATTTACGAGCAGTACTTC. Translating gives CASSGDIYEQYF.

This chain connects TRBV18 to TRBJ1-1, with D tentatively TRBD1 (5 bases). Germline loops: CDR1 KGHSH, CDR2 LQKENI. The CDR3 consists of 16 residues. The V gene lost 6 bases and the J gene lost 0 bases, with 17 bases spanning the gap. The chain's CDR3 is CASSPGPSNLNTEAFF. The CDR3 DNA follows: TGTGCCAGCTCTCCGGGACCCAGTAACCTGAACACTGAAGCTTTCTTT.

The CDR3 nucleotides read TGTGCCAGCAGTATAACAGGGCGACGGGACTACGAGCAGTACTTC. Its translation is CASSITGRRDYEQYF. The J gene is TRBJ2-7, the V gene TRBV28; possibly TRBD1 for D (6 bases). The CDR3 covers 15 residues. Trimming stripped 5 bases from V and 3 bases from J, with 17 bases between. Germline values: CDR1 MDHEN, CDR2 SYDVKM.

The gene calls are TRBV7-2 and TRBJ2-1; tentative D call: TRBD2 (5 bases). V lost 2 bases and J 0 bases, leaving 8 bases between the germline ends. CDR1 and CDR2 (germline): SGHTA, FQGNSA. This CDR3 has 15 residues. The CDR3 loop is CASSLHRDSYNEQFF. CDR3 sequence (DNA): TGTGCCAGCAGCTTACACCGGGACTCCTACAATGAGCAGTTCTTC.